What follows are 15 T cell receptor beta chains derived from one specimen sequenced in a study of T-cell reconstitution after alpha-beta-depleted transplantation in children (dated by TCRdb to the mid-2010s). Library prep was done by PCR. Instrument on record: Illumina HiSeq 2500. TCR library preparation used molecular barcoding, with unique molecular identifiers applied to normalize quantification of the TCRbeta repertoire. TCRdb took the public reads, trimmed them with fastp at Q25, ran MiXCR for clone calling and kept in-frame beta chains. Rows are unified per CDR3 protein, each entry keeping the most common DNA and genes. For this sample there are about 420,000 distinct CDR3 sequences; around 16% appear just once. Clones ranked in the top ten supply under 30% of the sample. The treatment or condition label on this specimen signifies: allogeneic hematopoietic cell transplantation with graft depleted of TCRalphabeta T cells and CD19 B cells.

Sequenced here: PBMCs, mostly from graft donor cells, sampled 360 days after TCRalphabeta/CD19-depleted stem cell transplant. The receptors were sampled from a boy under two years old who had a stem cell transplant for Wiskott-Aldrich syndrome, so the T cells may come from the graft donor.

This clonotype was counted a few times. J is TRBJ2-5 and V is TRBV20-1; tentative D call: TRBD2 (6 bases). V was shortened by 5 bases and J by 5 bases, with 15 bases between the two germline ends. The CDR3 runs to 13 residues. Germline values: CDR1 DFQATT, CDR2 SNEGSKA (reference sequence). CDR3 amino acids: CSALGEEGETQYF. CDR3 coding DNA: TGCAGTGCTCTTGGGGAGGAGGGGGAGACCCAGTACTTC.

About this clonotype: A read error may produce the germline difference seen at one junction end. J is TRBJ2-5 and V is TRBV5-1, with 7 bases aligning to TRBD1. The CDR3 spans 13 residues. The germline CDR1 and CDR2 sequences are SGHRS and YFSETQ. In DNA, the CDR3 is TGCGCCTGCAGGCCGACAGGGCAAGAGACCCAGTACTTC. Translation: CACRPTGQETQYF.

The chain joins TRBV24-1 to TRBJ2-1; a possible D gene is TRBD1 (5 bases). V lost 7 bases and J lost 3, with 15 bases in between. Germline V gene sequence: CDR1 KGHDR, CDR2 SFDVKD. CDR3 length: 15 amino acids. CDR3 sequence: CATRERKGHYNEQFF. As DNA, the CDR3 is TGTGCCACCAGGGAGAGAAAAGGACACTACAATGAGCAGTTCTTC.

This clonotype was recorded a few times. This chain connects TRBV6-1 to TRBJ2-7; 9 bases are a match to TRBD1. The CDR3 length is 16 residues. J was trimmed by 1 base and V by 7 bases; bases with no gene match: 11. Germline V gene sequence: CDR1 MNHNS, CDR2 SASEGT. The CDR3 loop is CASNSLPGQGSYEQYF. CDR3 in DNA: TGTGCCAGCAACAGCCTTCCGGGACAGGGTTCCTACGAGCAGTACTTC.

The sample holds a few counts of this clonotype. The V and J genes are TRBV12-3 or TRBV12-4 and TRBJ2-5; TRBD1 matches at 9 bases. The CDR3 consists of 14 residues. V lost 5 bases, J lost 6 bases, and 7 bases stayed unmatched. The CDR3 loop reads CASSPGTGRKTQYF. The DNA of the CDR3 is TGTGCCAGCAGTCCCGGGACAGGGCGAAAGACCCAGTACTTC.

This chain joins TRBV6-2 or TRBV6-3 and TRBJ2-1; 8 bases agree with TRBD2. Trimming at V came to 5 bases and at J to 5 bases, leaving 8 bases not matched to a gene. CDR1 and CDR2 (germline): MNHEY, SVGEGT. The CDR3 is 15 residues long. This CDR3 reads CASSSGGRPHNEQFF. CDR3 DNA sequence: TGTGCCAGCAGTAGTGGCGGGAGGCCGCACAATGAGCAGTTCTTC.

The chain couples TRBV4-1 to TRBJ2-2; D not certain. Germline loops: CDR1 MGHRA, CDR2 YSYEKL. V gave up 1 base and J gave up 4 bases, with 16 bases separating them. The CDR3 sequence is 17 residues long. CDR3 coding DNA: TGCGCCAGCAGCCAAGGTGCCGGACCTGGGCCCACCGGGGAGCTGTTTTTT. This translates into CASSQGAGPGPTGELFF.

The sample holds one count of this clonotype. The chain employs TRBV19 and TRBJ2-1; 7 bases agree with TRBD2. The CDR3 has 17 residues. The germline V gene has CDR1 LNHDA and CDR2 SQIVND (reference sequence). After removal of 4 bases from V and 3 bases from J, the junction contained 12 bases not matched to a gene. This chain's CDR3 is CASSNGLGGVIYNEQFF. As DNA, the CDR3 is TGTGCCAGTAGTAATGGCCTTGGGGGGGTAATCTACAATGAGCAGTTCTTC.

This clonotype was counted ten times or more. This chain uses TRBV29-1 with TRBJ2-5; D possibly corresponds to TRBD2 (6 bases). Germline-derived CDR1 and CDR2 are SQVTM and ANQGSEA. The CDR3 contains 18 residues. Deletions cut 3 bases from V and 0 bases from J, with 23 bases between. The CDR3: CSVDNRPRVIADQETQYF. CDR3 coding DNA: TGCAGCGTTGATAATAGGCCCCGGGTAATAGCGGACCAAGAGACCCAGTACTTC.

This clonotype was seen once. The chain employs TRBV20-1 and TRBJ2-5, with D uncertain. This CDR3 comprises 14 residues. V was clipped by 6 bases and J by 0 bases, with 14 bases between them. The germline CDR1 and CDR2 sequences are DFQATT and SNEGSKA (reference sequence). The CDR3 nucleotides read TGCAGTGCCCCGGTAGGCTGGTACCAAGAGACCCAGTACTTC. Translating it yields CSAPVGWYQETQYF.

The CDR3 DNA reads TGCGCCAGCGCGGGGGAATCTGAGGACAATGAGCAGTTCTTC. It is translated as CASAGESEDNEQFF. The J gene is TRBJ2-1, the V gene TRBV5-1; 7 bases are a match to TRBD2. From germline, CDR1 is SGHRS and CDR2 YFSETQ. The V gene end was trimmed by 7 bases and the J gene end by 5 bases; junction bases not matched to a gene: 9. This CDR3 contains 14 residues.

The chain uses TRBV4-3 and TRBJ2-2, with 8 positions matching TRBD1. With 2 bases clipped from V and 1 base from J, the junction kept 6 bases outside the gene matches. This CDR3 comprises 17 residues. CDR1 is LGHNA and CDR2 is YSLEER in the germline V gene. The CDR3 loop reads CASSQRDRGLNTGELFF. CDR3 DNA: TGCGCCAGCAGCCAAAGAGACAGGGGTCTGAACACCGGGGAGCTGTTTTTT.

The chain combines TRBV24-1 with TRBJ2-3, with 9 bases lining up with TRBD2. The CDR3 is 16 amino acids. Trimming took 3 bases from V and 0 from J; bases not matched to a gene: 3. Looked up from germline, CDR1 is KGHDR and CDR2 is SFDVKD. CDR3 nucleotides: TGTGCCACCAGTGATCCGGGACTAGCAAGCACAGATACGCAGTATTTT. This gives the protein CATSDPGLASTDTQYF.

There are a few counts of this clonotype. The V gene is TRBV7-9, the J gene TRBJ1-5; perhaps TRBD1 as D (6 bases). The CDR3 runs 14 residues. V was pared by 0 bases and J by 5 bases, with 8 bases between. CDR1 and CDR2 (germline): SEHNR, FQNEAQ (reference sequence). CDR3 loop: CASSLAPGDQPQHF. The CDR3 nucleotides are TGTGCCAGCAGCTTAGCGCCAGGGGATCAGCCCCAGCATTTT.

The V and J genes are TRBV10-3 and TRBJ2-2, with 11 bases aligning to TRBD2. V lost 4 bases and J lost 0; bases outside the gene matches: 7. The germline gives CDR1 ENHRY, CDR2 SYGVKD. The CDR3 runs 18 residues. CDR3 protein: CAISVLAGGYANTGELFF. CDR3 DNA: TGTGCCATCAGTGTCCTAGCGGGAGGATACGCGAACACCGGGGAGCTGTTTTTT.